Below, one TCR beta chain is given with its context. Its matching antigen is unknown. The sample holds other DNA sequences that translate to the same CDR3. As for the donors, each was a healthy bone marrow donor. The data stem from a study of cytomegalovirus exposure and HLA in healthy donors. Amplification used 60 Vbeta primers and 13 Jbeta primers. Method: immunoSEQ multiplex PCR; TCRdb's copy keeps in-frame clones and lacks some. The table includes roughly 100,000 clones, about an eighth detected once. Study-wide points: One later analysis reportedly identified an Asian-associated ancestry cluster that showed fewer N-insertions than the roughly 600-donor mean. In an earlier analysis, most TCR beta V segments were productive about 87% or about 30% of the time. There was a cluster of highly shared sequence variants that was likely a sequencing artifact.

The clonotype comes from a man between 35 and 55 years old in good health and CMV-seropositive. The specimen was PBMCs.

The CDR3: CASSRQGITNEKLFF. The CDR3 DNA is TGTGCCAGCAGCCGACAGGGTATAACTAATGAAAAACTGTTTTTT. The chain is built from TRBV6-5 and TRBJ1-4; 7 nucleotides align to TRBD1. Germline CDR1 reads MNHEY; CDR2 reads SVGAGI. J was trimmed by 1 base and V by 6 bases; bases with no gene match: 5. The CDR3 covers 15 residues.